This T cell receptor (beta chain) stems from a study of blood T cell repertoires in COVID-19. Study-wide background: Material from acute and convalescent COVID-19 was sourced from the United States, Italy and Spain. The cDNA or gDNA used as material had been derived from T cells, B-cell-depleted T cells, or PBMCs.

Original data processing: Amplifying reference gene primers gave estimates of nucleated cell counts. Assay used: immunoSEQ multiplex PCR; TCRdb lists only in-frame clones, some missing. That table supplies the V and J calls and clone size; D and trimming were determined from the DNA. The table shows nearly 250,000 clones, with 70% to 85% occurring only once. This CDR3 has 15 residues. Trimming took 1 base from V and 2 from J; bases not matched to a gene: 5. Germline assignment: CDR1 SEHNR and CDR2 FQNEAQ (reference sequence). J is TRBJ2-7 and V is TRBV7-9, with 7 positions matching TRBD1. Sequencing was performed on peripheral blood. This clonotype was obtained from an elderly woman with acute or convalescent COVID-19. CDR3 loop: CASSLGTGRAYEQYF. CDR3 sequence (DNA): TGTGCCAGCAGCTTAGGGACAGGACGGGCCTACGAGCAGTACTTC. Together with reference TRBV7-9 and TRBJ2-7, the CDR3 gives the full variable domain: DTGVSQNPRHKITKRGQNVTFRCDPISEHNRLYWYRQTLGQGPEFLTYFQNEAQLEKSRLLSDRFSAERPKGSFSTLEIQRTEQGDSAMYLCASSLGTGRAYEQYFGPGTRLTVT.